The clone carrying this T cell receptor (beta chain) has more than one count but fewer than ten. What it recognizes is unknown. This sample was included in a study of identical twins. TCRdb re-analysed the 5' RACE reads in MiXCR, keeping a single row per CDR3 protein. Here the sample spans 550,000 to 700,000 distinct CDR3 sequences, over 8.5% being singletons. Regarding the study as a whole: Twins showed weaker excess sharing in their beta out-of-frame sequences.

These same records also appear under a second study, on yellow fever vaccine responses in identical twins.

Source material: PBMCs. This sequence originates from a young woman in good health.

CDR3 nucleotide sequence: TGCGCCAGCAGCTACCTACAGGGTGAACTCTACGAGCAGTACTTC. This codes for CASSYLQGELYEQYF. This chain links TRBV4-3 with TRBJ2-7, with D perhaps TRBD1 (6 bases). The CDR3 covers 15 residues. The V gene lost 5 bases and the J gene lost 3 bases, with 17 bases spanning the gap. Germline CDR1 reads LGHNA; CDR2 reads YSLEER.